The 25 T cell receptor beta chains below were found in one sample sequenced in a study of cytomegalovirus exposure and HLA in healthy donors. 13 Jbeta primers and 60 Vbeta primers were used for the PCR. The method was immunoSEQ multiplex PCR; TCRdb's version includes in-frame clones alone and lacks a portion of them. The data hold about 170,000 clones, with 73% observed a single time. The sequencing sample was made of PBMCs. These receptors were obtained from a woman aged 18-35 years in good health and CMV-seropositive.

V and J are TRBV7-9 and TRBJ2-7; TRBD2 agrees at 12 bases. There are 17 residues in the CDR3. V was clipped by 3 bases and J by 2 bases; unmatched bases: 8. Germline V lookup: CDR1 SEHNR, CDR2 FQNEAQ (reference sequence). CDR3 nucleotides: TGTGCCAGCAGCTTGCCCCTGACTAGCGGGGGTACCTACGAGCAGTACTTC. Translated, it gives CASSLPLTSGGTYEQYF.

The chain has TRBV7-3 and TRBJ2-3, with 12 bases identical to TRBD1. Germline V lookup: CDR1 SGHTA, CDR2 FQGTGA. The CDR3 consists of 15 residues. Trimming took 0 bases from V and 6 from J; bases not matched to a gene: 1. The CDR3 sequence: CASSLTGTGGDTQYF. CDR3 in DNA: TGTGCCAGCAGCTTAACCGGGACAGGGGGCGATACGCAGTATTTT.

The CDR3 DNA reads TGCGCCAGCAGCAACTCAGGACAGGCCTCCTACGAGCAGTACTTC. This translates into CASSNSGQASYEQYF. The chain uses TRBV5-1 and TRBJ2-7; 7 nucleotides align to TRBD1. Germline V CDR1 and CDR2: SGHRS, YFSETQ. This CDR3 comprises 15 residues. V shed 4 bases, J shed 0 bases, and the junction held 7 bases outside the gene matches.

This chain uses TRBV7-3 with TRBJ2-7, with D possibly TRBD2 on 6 matching bases. Trimming left V 3 bases short and J 0 bases short, with 33 bases between. Germline assignment: CDR1 SGHTA and CDR2 FQGTGA. The CDR3 consists of 22 residues. The CDR3 region has the DNA TGTGCCAGCAGCTTTGGTCTTACGGGACTTTTAGGAGGGAGTTATCGCTCCTACGAGCAGTACTTC. This sequence encodes CASSFGLTGLLGGSYRSYEQYF.

The chain is built from TRBV4-3 and TRBJ2-2; TRBD1 might be the D (5 bases). Trimming removed 0 bases from V and 2 bases from J, with 10 bases in between. CDR1 and CDR2 (germline): LGHNA, YSLEER. The CDR3 loop spans 16 amino acids. The CDR3 DNA sequence: TGCGCCAGCAGCCAAGAGGGTACAGGTAACACCGGGGAGCTGTTTTTT. This gives the protein CASSQEGTGNTGELFF.

This clone was seen more than once but under ten times. The chain carries TRBV18 and TRBJ1-5; D is unclear. V was clipped by 6 bases and J by 9 bases, with 15 bases between them. This CDR3 is built from 13 residues. CDR1 and CDR2 (germline): KGHSH, LQKENI. In DNA form, the CDR3 reads TGTGCCAGCTCCCCCGGGTCTGATTGGCCCCAGCATTTT. Encoded protein: CASSPGSDWPQHF.

The V and J genes are TRBV30 and TRBJ1-1, with D hard to call. From germline, CDR1 is GTSNPN and CDR2 SVGIG (reference sequence). The CDR3 is made up of 14 amino acids. V was trimmed by 5 bases and J by 1 base, leaving 14 bases between them. CDR3 DNA sequence: TGTGCCTGGGGGAGCTCCTCCAGGAACACTGAAGCTTTCTTT. Protein sequence: CAWGSSSRNTEAFF.

V usage is TRBV4-1 and J usage is TRBJ2-5; 7 positions match TRBD2. This CDR3 is 15 amino acids long. Germline V lookup: CDR1 MGHRA, CDR2 YSYEKL. The J segment lost 5 bases and the V segment lost 4 bases, leaving 10 bases of the junction unmatched. The CDR3 protein is CASSLGGVNRETQYF. As DNA, the CDR3 is TGCGCCAGCAGCCTTGGGGGGGTTAACAGGGAGACCCAGTACTTC.

The chain uses TRBV29-1 and TRBJ2-2; 9 nucleotides match TRBD2. The V gene's germline CDR1 is SQVTM and CDR2 ANQGSEA. The CDR3 extends over 19 amino acids. After removal of 0 bases from V and 7 bases from J, the junction contained 18 bases not matched to a gene. As DNA, the CDR3 is TGCAGCGTTGAAGACCCCACCCCGGCGGGGGGGACCTCGAACGGGGAGCTGTTTTTT. This codes for CSVEDPTPAGGTSNGELFF.

This chain joins TRBV7-9 and TRBJ2-5; D is perhaps TRBD2 (6 bases). Germline CDR1 reads SEHNR; CDR2 reads FQNEAQ (reference sequence). Trimming cost V 5 bases and J 8 bases, with 18 bases left between them. The CDR3 has 14 residues. The CDR3 spells CASSQEASVYTQYF. The CDR3 DNA follows: TGTGCCAGCAGCCAAGAGGCTAGCGTGTATACCCAGTACTTC.

Comment on this clone: Other DNA sequences of this sample code for an identical CDR3. CDR3 nucleotide sequence: TGCGCCAGCAGCCTGACAGGGAACACTGAAGCTTTCTTT. Translating gives CASSLTGNTEAFF. This chain connects TRBV5-1 to TRBJ1-1; maybe TRBD1 (6 bases). Germline V CDR1 and CDR2: SGHRS, YFSETQ. V lost 4 bases and J lost 1, with 8 bases in between. The length of the CDR3 is 13 residues.

There are a few counts of this clone. V is TRBV6-5 and J is TRBJ2-3; no clear D gene. Germline-derived CDR1 and CDR2 are MNHEY and SVGAGI. V shed 4 bases and J shed 1 base, with 3 bases lying between them. This CDR3 is built from 12 residues. Here the CDR3 reads CASSSGTDTQYF. In nucleotides, the CDR3 is TGTGCCAGCAGTTCTGGCACAGATACGCAGTATTTT.

The chain employs TRBV10-3 and TRBJ2-2; 8 nucleotides align to TRBD2. V lost 7 bases to trimming and J lost 7 bases; unmatched junction nucleotides: 8. The CDR3 covers 14 residues. CDR1 is ENHRY, CDR2 SYGVKD, per germline. The CDR3 DNA is TGTGCCATCAAAGCCGGGGGGGCGGTCGGGGAGCTGTTTTTT. This encodes CAIKAGGAVGELFF.

A remark on this clone: The junction and the germline gene differ at one end; a read error may be behind it. This same CDR3 is encoded by further DNA sequences in the sample. The J gene is TRBJ1-4, the V gene TRBV4-1, with 7 bases that match TRBD1. CDR3 size: 16 residues. Germline loops: CDR1 MGHRA, CDR2 YSYEKL. The CDR3 loop is CASSQVSEGTDEKLFF. CDR3 in DNA: TGCGCCAGCAGCCAAGTGTCAGAAGGGACAGATGAAAAGCTGTTTTTT.

The chain recombines TRBV27 with TRBJ2-1; D may be TRBD2 (6 bases). The CDR3 loop spans 12 amino acids. Germline loops: CDR1 MNHEY, CDR2 SMNVEV (reference sequence). Between the trimmed V and J ends, which lost 3 bases and 10 bases, there was a span of 10 bases. The CDR3 loop reads CASSFSAGEQFF. The CDR3 region has the DNA TGTGCCAGCAGTTTCTCCGCGGGGGAGCAGTTCTTC.

CDR3 DNA sequence: TGTGCCTGGAGTCTAGATCTCGGCTACACCTTC. The encoded protein is CAWSLDLGYTF. The V gene is TRBV30, the J gene TRBJ1-2; no firm D call. CDR1 and CDR2 (germline): GTSNPN, SVGIG (reference sequence). The V end was cut by 2 bases, the J end by 8 bases, with 9 bases between. The CDR3 has 11 amino acids.

This clone was seen once. V usage is TRBV19 and J usage is TRBJ2-5; TRBD1 might be the D (6 bases). Per germline, CDR1 LNHDA and CDR2 SQIVND (reference sequence). The length of the CDR3 is 15 residues. Trimming pared 1 base from V and 5 bases from J, leaving 14 bases between. CDR3 in amino acids: CASSIGTGQGETQYF. The CDR3 DNA follows: TGTGCCAGTAGTATAGGAACAGGGCAGGGGGAGACCCAGTACTTC.

The genes are TRBV30 and TRBJ2-3; D is perhaps TRBD1 (6 bases). Germline-derived CDR1 and CDR2 are GTSNPN and SVGIG (reference sequence). CDR3 length: 13 amino acids. Trimming left V 2 bases short and J 6 bases short, with 12 bases between. Here the CDR3 DNA reads TGTGCCTGGAGTAAGGGGGATTCCGATACGCAGTATTTT. Protein: CAWSKGDSDTQYF.

The chain has TRBV12-5 and TRBJ1-5; 8 nucleotides line up with TRBD1. The CDR3 length is 15 residues. Germline V gene data show CDR1 as LGHNT and CDR2 as FRNRAP. V lost 6 bases and J lost 3; bases outside the gene matches: 7. The CDR3 is CASGVGTGPNQPQHF. CDR3 in DNA: TGTGCTAGTGGAGTCGGGACAGGTCCCAATCAGCCCCAGCATTTT.

This clone was detected only once. The rearrangement joins TRBV5-4 to TRBJ1-5, with 9 bases matching TRBD1. This CDR3 contains 15 residues. After removal of 4 bases from V and 3 bases from J, the junction contained 5 bases not matched to a gene. The germline CDR1 and CDR2 sequences are SGHNT and YYREEE (reference sequence). The DNA for the CDR3 is TGTGCCAGCAGCCAAGGGACAGGGAACAATCAGCCCCAGCATTTT. Its protein product is CASSQGTGNNQPQHF.

Only one count was recorded for this clone. The rearrangement uses TRBV6-1 and TRBJ2-6; D call uncertain. V was trimmed by 4 bases and J by 5 bases, leaving 9 bases between them. This CDR3 region has 14 residues. The germline V gene has CDR1 MNHNS and CDR2 SASEGT. CDR3 coding DNA: TGTGCCAGCAGTGCGCCAGGTCGGGCCAACGTCCTGACTTTC. This codes for CASSAPGRANVLTF.

In its sample, this clone was seen once. V and J are TRBV4-3 and TRBJ2-1; 11 bases map to TRBD1. The ends lost 1 base at V and 8 bases at J; junction bases unmatched: 4. CDR1 and CDR2 from the germline V gene are LGHNA and YSLEER. This CDR3 is 15 amino acids long. In nucleotides, the CDR3 is TGCGCCAGCAGCCAAGCTGGGACAGGGGGTGATGAGCAGTTCTTC. Protein: CASSQAGTGGDEQFF.

The table lists this clone with a few counts. This chain links TRBV9 with TRBJ1-3; 7 nucleotides align to TRBD1. CDR3 length equals 15 residues. Germline lookup yields CDR1 SGDLS and CDR2 YYNGEE. V was pared by 4 bases and J by 0 bases, with 4 bases of the junction left unmatched. The CDR3 sequence is CASSQTGDSGNTIYF. The CDR3 DNA sequence: TGTGCCAGCAGCCAAACAGGGGACTCTGGAAACACCATATATTTT.

The chain employs TRBV6-5 and TRBJ2-5; TRBD1 agrees at 10 bases. Trimming at V came to 5 bases and at J to 4 bases, leaving 1 base not matched to a gene. The germline V gene has CDR1 MNHEY and CDR2 SVGAGI. This CDR3 has 13 residues. CDR3 loop: CASSGQGGETQYF. The CDR3 nucleotides read TGTGCCAGCAGTGGACAGGGGGGAGAGACCCAGTACTTC.

This chain links TRBV10-3 with TRBJ2-7, with 10 bases lining up with TRBD1. CDR3 length: 15 residues. V gave up 6 bases and J gave up 0 bases; unmatched junction bases: 5. In germline, CDR1 is ENHRY, CDR2 SYGVKD. The CDR3 DNA reads TGTGCCATCAGGCAGGACAGGGGGAGCTCCTACGAGCAGTACTTC. Its translation is CAIRQDRGSSYEQYF.